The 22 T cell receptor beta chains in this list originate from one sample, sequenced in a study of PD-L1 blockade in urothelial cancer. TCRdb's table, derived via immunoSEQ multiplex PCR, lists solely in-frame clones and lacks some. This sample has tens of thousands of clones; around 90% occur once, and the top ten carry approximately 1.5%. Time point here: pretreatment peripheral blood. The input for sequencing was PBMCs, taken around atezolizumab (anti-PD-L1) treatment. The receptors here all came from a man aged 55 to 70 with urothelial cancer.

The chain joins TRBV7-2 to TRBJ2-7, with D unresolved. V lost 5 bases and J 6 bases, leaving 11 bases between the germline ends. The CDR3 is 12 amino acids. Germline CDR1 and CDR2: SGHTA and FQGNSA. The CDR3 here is CASSPVLGEQYF. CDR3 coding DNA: TGTGCCAGCAGCCCGGTCCTTGGCGAGCAGTACTTC.

As DNA, the CDR3 is TGTGCCTGGAGTCCTTATAGCGGGGGCTACGAGCAGTACTTC. Translating it yields CAWSPYSGGYEQYF. The chain employs TRBV30 and TRBJ2-7; 9 nucleotides align to TRBD2. V shed 2 bases and J 3 bases; nucleotides not matched to a gene: 5. This CDR3 is 14 amino acids long. Germline CDR1 and CDR2: GTSNPN and SVGIG (reference sequence).

The CDR3 loop reads CASSGTDRGSTVANTGELFF. In DNA, the CDR3 is TGTGCCAGCAGTGGCACAGACAGGGGGTCGACGGTAGCGAACACCGGGGAGCTGTTTTTT. The chain links TRBV27 to TRBJ2-2; 9 positions match TRBD1. This CDR3 contains 20 residues. V lost 5 bases and J lost 0; bases outside the gene matches: 16. In germline, CDR1 is MNHEY, CDR2 SMNVEV (reference sequence).

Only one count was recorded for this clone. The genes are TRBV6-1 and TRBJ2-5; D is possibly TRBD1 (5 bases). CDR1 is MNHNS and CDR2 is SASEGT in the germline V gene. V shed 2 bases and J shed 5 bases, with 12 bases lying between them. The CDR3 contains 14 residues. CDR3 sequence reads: CASSESPQGETQYF. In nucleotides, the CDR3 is TGTGCCAGCAGTGAATCCCCTCAGGGCGAGACCCAGTACTTC.

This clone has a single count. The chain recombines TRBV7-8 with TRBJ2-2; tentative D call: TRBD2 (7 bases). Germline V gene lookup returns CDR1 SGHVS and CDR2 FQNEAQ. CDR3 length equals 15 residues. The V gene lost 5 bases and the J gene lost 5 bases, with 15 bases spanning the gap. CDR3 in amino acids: CASSQGGGRTGELFF. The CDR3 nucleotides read TGTGCCAGCAGCCAGGGAGGGGGGAGGACCGGGGAGCTGTTTTTT.

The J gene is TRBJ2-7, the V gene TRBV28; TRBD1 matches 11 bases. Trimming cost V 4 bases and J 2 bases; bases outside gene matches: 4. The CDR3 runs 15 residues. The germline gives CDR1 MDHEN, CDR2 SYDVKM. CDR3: CASSSSGQGAYEQYF. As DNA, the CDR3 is TGTGCCAGCAGTTCCTCGGGACAGGGGGCCTACGAGCAGTACTTC.

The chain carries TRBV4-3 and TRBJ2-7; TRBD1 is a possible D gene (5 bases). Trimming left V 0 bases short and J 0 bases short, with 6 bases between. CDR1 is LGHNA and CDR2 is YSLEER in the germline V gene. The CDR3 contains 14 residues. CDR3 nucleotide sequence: TGCGCCAGCAGCCAAGAGACAGTCTCCTACGAGCAGTACTTC. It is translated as CASSQETVSYEQYF.

The CDR3 here is CASSQLTGTSVAGANVLTF. The CDR3 DNA follows: TGCGCCAGCAGTCAGCTCACCGGGACTAGCGTCGCTGGGGCCAACGTCCTGACTTTC. This chain links TRBV23-1 with TRBJ2-6; 10 bases match TRBD2. TRBV23-1 is flagged as an ORF with uncertain function. This CDR3 spans 19 amino acids. V shed 3 bases and J 2 bases; nucleotides not matched to a gene: 10.

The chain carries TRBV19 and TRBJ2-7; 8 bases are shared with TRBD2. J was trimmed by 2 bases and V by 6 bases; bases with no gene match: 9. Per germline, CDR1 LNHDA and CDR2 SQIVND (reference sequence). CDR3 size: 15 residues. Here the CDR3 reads CASRGSGSPTYEQYF. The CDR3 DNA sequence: TGTGCCAGTAGAGGGAGCGGGAGCCCTACCTACGAGCAGTACTTC.

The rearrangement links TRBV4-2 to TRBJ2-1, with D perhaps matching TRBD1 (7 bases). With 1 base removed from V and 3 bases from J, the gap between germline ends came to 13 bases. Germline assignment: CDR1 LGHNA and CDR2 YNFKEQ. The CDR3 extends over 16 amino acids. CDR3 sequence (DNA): TGTGCCAGCAGCCAAGTTGGAGGGGGCGGCTACAATGAGCAGTTCTTC. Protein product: CASSQVGGGGYNEQFF.

CDR3 coding DNA: TGTGCCAGCAGCGCCCTAGCGACGAACACCGGGGAGCTGTTTTTT. Protein product: CASSALATNTGELFF. The chain carries TRBV7-2 and TRBJ2-2; D is possibly TRBD2 (6 bases). Germline V gene sequence: CDR1 SGHTA, CDR2 FQGNSA. The CDR3 loop spans 15 amino acids. V dropped 5 bases and J dropped 0 bases, with 10 bases sitting between them.

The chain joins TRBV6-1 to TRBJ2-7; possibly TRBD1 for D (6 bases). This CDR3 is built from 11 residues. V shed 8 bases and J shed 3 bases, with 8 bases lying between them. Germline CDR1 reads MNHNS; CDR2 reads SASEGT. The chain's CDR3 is CASGQYYEQYF. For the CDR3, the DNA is TGTGCCAGCGGACAGTACTACGAGCAGTACTTC.

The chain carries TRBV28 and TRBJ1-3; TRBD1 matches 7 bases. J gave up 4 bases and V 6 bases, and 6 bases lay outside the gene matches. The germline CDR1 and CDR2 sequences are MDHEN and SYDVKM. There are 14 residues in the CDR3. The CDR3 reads CASSTGVTGNTIYF. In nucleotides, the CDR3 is TGTGCCAGCAGCACAGGGGTAACAGGAAACACCATATATTTT.

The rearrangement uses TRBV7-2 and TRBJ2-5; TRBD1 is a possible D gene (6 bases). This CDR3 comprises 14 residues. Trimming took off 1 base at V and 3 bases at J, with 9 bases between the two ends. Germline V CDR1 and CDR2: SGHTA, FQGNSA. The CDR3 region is CASSLVPGEETQYF. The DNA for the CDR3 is TGTGCCAGCAGCTTAGTGCCAGGGGAAGAGACCCAGTACTTC.

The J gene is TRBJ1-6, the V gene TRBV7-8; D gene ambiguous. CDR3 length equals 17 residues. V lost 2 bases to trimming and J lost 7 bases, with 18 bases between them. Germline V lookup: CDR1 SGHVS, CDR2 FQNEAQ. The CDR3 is CASSLLLGSSINSPLHF. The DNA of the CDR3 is TGTGCCAGCAGCTTACTCCTAGGGAGTTCGATCAATTCACCCCTCCACTTT.

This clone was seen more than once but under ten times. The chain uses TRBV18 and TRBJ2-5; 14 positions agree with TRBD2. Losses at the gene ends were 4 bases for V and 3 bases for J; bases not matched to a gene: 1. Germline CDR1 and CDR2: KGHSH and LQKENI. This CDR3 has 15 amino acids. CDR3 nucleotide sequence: TGTGCCAGCTCACTGACTAGCGGGGGGGAAGAGACCCAGTACTTC. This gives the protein CASSLTSGGEETQYF.

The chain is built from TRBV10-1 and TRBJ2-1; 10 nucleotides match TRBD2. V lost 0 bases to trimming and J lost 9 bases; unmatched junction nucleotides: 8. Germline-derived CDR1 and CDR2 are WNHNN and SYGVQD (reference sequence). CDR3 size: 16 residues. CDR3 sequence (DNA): TGCGCCAGCAGTGAGTCTAGCGGGGGGTCCCACGGTGAGCAGTTCTTC. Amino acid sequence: CASSESSGGSHGEQFF.

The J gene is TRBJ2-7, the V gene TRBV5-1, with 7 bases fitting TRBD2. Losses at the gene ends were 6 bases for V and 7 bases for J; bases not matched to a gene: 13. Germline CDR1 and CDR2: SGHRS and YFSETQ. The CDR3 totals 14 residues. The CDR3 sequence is CASKSIAGSEEQYF. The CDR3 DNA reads TGCGCCAGCAAATCCATAGCGGGCTCCGAAGAGCAGTACTTC.

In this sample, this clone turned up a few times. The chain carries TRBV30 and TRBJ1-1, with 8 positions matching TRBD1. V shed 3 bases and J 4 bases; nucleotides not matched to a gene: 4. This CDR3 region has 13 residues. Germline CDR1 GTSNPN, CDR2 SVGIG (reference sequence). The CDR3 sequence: CAWRRQGSTEAFF. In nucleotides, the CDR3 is TGTGCCTGGAGAAGACAGGGGAGCACTGAAGCTTTCTTT.

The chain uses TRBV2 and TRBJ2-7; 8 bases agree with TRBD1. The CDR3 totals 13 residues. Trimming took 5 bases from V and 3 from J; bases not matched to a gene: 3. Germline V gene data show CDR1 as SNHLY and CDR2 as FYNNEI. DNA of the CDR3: TGTGCCAGCAGTCGGGACAGGTACTACGAGCAGTACTTC. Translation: CASSRDRYYEQYF. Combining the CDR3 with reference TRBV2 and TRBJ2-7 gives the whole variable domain EPEVTQTPSHQVTQMGQEVILRCVPISNHLYFYWYRQILGQKVEFLVSFYNNEISEKSEIFDDQFSVERPDGSNFTLKIRSTKLEDSAMYFCASSRDRYYEQYFGPGTRLTVT.

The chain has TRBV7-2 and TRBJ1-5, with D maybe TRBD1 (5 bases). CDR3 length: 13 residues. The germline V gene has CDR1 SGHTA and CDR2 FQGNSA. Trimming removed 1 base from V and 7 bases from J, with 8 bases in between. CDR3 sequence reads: CASSLDAGQPQHF. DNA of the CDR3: TGTGCCAGCAGCTTAGACGCAGGGCAGCCCCAGCATTTT.

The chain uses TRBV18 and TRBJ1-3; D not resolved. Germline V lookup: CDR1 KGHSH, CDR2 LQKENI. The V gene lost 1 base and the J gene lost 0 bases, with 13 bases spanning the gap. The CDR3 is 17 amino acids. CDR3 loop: CASSPQPGINSGNTIYF. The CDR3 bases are TGTGCCAGCTCACCACAACCGGGGATAAACTCTGGAAACACCATATATTTT.